These 6 T cell receptor beta chains were sequenced from one sample in a study of blood T cells in healthy people across ages. PCR was performed a second time for about 6 to 12 cycles using a sample-barcoded 5' primer and a J-beta primer mix. TCRdb independently ran MiXCR on the 5' RACE reads; one entry per CDR3 protein. The sample lists 700,000 or so distinct CDR3 sequences, around a fifth occurring once. Sequences were obtained from blood. The origin of the receptors is a man between 65 and 85 years old in good health.

The chain links TRBV5-1 to TRBJ1-4; D is possibly TRBD1 (5 bases). The germline gives CDR1 SGHRS, CDR2 YFSETQ. Deletions cut 0 bases from V and 9 bases from J, with 15 bases between. This CDR3 region has 15 residues. The CDR3 nucleotides are TGCGCCAGCAGCTTGGCCGGGGGAATAGGTAAAAAACTGTTTTTT. The encoded protein is CASSLAGGIGKKLFF. Variable domain in full (rest from reference TRBV5-1 and TRBJ1-4): KAGVTQTPRYLIKTRGQQVTLSCSPISGHRSVSWYQQTPGQGLQFLFEYFSETQRNKGNFPGRFSGRQFSNSRSEMNVSTLELGDSALYLCASSLAGGIGKKLFFGSGTQLSVL.

The CDR3 sequence: CSVDEARGNEQFF. Written as DNA, the CDR3 is TGCAGCGTTGATGAGGCGCGTGGCAATGAGCAGTTCTTC. The chain combines TRBV29-1 with TRBJ2-1; D gene ambiguous. The CDR3 is 13 amino acids. V lost 3 bases and J lost 6, with 12 bases in between. The germline CDR1 and CDR2 sequences are SQVTM and ANQGSEA.

This clonotype was recorded a few times. The chain carries TRBV27 and TRBJ1-2; TRBD1 aligns across 10 bases. CDR1 is MNHEY, CDR2 SMNVEV, per germline (reference sequence). The junction had 10 bases not matched to a gene; V was cut back by 8 bases and J by 7 bases. The CDR3 is 14 residues long. The CDR3, as DNA: TGTGCCAGCTTACCGGGACAGGGGAGTGGTGGCTACACCTTC. Translating gives CASLPGQGSGGYTF.

The chain is built from TRBV15 and TRBJ1-4; maybe TRBD1 (5 bases). V lost 0 bases to trimming and J lost 8 bases, with 10 bases between them. Germline V gives CDR1 LNHNV, CDR2 YYDKDF (reference sequence). The CDR3 extends over 14 amino acids. The chain's CDR3 is CATSRDRKGEKLFF. The CDR3 bases are TGTGCCACCAGCAGAGATCGCAAGGGGGAAAAACTGTTTTTT.

This clonotype has more than one count but fewer than ten. The chain combines TRBV12-3 or TRBV12-4 with TRBJ2-4, with TRBD1 matching over 12 bases. V trimming: 2 bases; J trimming: 1 base; junction bases outside the gene matches: 6. This CDR3 comprises 18 residues. The DNA for the CDR3 is TGTGCCAGCAGTTTACCGGGACAGGGGGCCCCTGCCAAAAACATTCAGTACTTC. It is translated as CASSLPGQGAPAKNIQYF.

The gene calls are TRBV3-1 and TRBJ1-2, with a possible D match to TRBD1 (6 bases). Looked up from germline, CDR1 is LGHDT and CDR2 is YNNKEL (reference sequence). CDR3 length equals 14 residues. With 2 bases removed from V and 6 bases from J, the gap between germline ends came to 13 bases. The CDR3 DNA reads TGTGCCAGCAGCCAAAGTACAGGGACGGATGGCTACACCTTC. Encoded protein: CASSQSTGTDGYTF.